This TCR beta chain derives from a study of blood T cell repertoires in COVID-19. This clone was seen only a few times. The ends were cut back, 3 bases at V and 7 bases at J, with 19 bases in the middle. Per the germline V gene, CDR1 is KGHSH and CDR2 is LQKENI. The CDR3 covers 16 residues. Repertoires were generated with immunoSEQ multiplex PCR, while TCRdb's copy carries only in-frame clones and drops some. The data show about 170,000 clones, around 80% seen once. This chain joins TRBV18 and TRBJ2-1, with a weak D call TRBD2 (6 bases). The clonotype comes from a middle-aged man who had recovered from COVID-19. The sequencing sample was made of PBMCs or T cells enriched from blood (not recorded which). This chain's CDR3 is CASSPLERQRGNEQFF. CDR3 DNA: TGTGCCAGCTCACCCCTCGAGCGTCAACGGGGGAATGAGCAGTTCTTC.